This paragraph covers one T cell receptor beta chain sequence. With a much larger clone just one base away, this may be a read error. Sequencing used immunoSEQ multiplex PCR; TCRdb keeps in-frame clones, though not all of them. Here the sample spans about 87,000 clones, approximately 44% being singletons. This sample was included in a study of shared clonotypes between healthy human individuals. The V gene's germline CDR1 is GTSNPN and CDR2 SVGIG (reference sequence). Trimming pared 2 bases from V and 3 bases from J, leaving 20 bases between. The CDR3 is 16 residues long. The TCR originated in a woman in her thirties or forties in good health. Some clones in this sample may be carry-over from other donors' samples. The chain recombines TRBV30 with TRBJ2-7; D is unresolved. Sequenced: PBMCs. The CDR3 is CAWSPYVTGGYYEQYF. In DNA form, the CDR3 reads TGTGCCTGGAGTCCATATGTGACTGGCGGTTACTACGAGCAGTACTTC.